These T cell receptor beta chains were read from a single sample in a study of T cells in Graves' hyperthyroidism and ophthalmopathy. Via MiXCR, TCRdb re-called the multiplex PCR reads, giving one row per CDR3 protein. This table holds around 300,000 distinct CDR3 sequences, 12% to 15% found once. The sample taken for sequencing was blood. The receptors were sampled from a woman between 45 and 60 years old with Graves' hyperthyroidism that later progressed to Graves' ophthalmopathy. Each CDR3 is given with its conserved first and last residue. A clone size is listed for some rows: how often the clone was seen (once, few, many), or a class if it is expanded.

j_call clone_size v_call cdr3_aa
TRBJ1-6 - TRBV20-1 CSARTGGSAPFDNSPLHF
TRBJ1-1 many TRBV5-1 CASSTGRFQGSMNTEAFF
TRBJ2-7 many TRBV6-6 CASSYSLARYEQYF
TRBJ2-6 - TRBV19 CATSENSGANVLTF
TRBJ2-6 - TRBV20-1 CSAFQGSGANVLTF
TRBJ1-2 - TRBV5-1 CASSHNPPYGYTF
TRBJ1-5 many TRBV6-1 CASSFPQWTVGSTQPQHF
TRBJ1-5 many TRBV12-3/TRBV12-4 CASKWNDSSNQPQHF
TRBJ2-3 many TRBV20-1 CSAIRPTGGENTQYF
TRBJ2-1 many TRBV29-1 CSVDKTGGPNEQFF
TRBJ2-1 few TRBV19 CASSPTGIEQFF
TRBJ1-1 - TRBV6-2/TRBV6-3 CASSRGNAEAFF
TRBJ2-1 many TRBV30 CAWTLAGGGEQFF
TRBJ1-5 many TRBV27 CASSPTRGQRDQPQHF
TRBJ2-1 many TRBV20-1 CSAKGFPGDGTYNEQFF
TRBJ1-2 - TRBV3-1 CASEGEDYGYTF
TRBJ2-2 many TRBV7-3 CASSYIHGTDNTGELFF
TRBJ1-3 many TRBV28 CASSPPDAFDTIYF
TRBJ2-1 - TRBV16 CASSQDPAEPPSRSGLRFF
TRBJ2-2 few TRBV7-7 CASSFGTDFSGELFF
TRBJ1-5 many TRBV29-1 CSVRGEVDQPQHF
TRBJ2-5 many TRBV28 CASSSPGSKGETQYF
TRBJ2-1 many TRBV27 CASSLAGGRIYNEQFF
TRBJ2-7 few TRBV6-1 CASSRLGGGAYEQYF
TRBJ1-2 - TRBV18 CASSPTEDAGPVYGYTF
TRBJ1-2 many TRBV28 CAIGRDGSYTF
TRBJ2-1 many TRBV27 CASSDSTPYNEQFF
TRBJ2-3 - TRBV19 CASSRQGNSGRSSTDTQYF
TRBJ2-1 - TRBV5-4 CASSLGLAGGEQFF
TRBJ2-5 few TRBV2 CASSVGRQGKGETQYF
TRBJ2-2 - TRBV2 CATVSASGRGGGLFF
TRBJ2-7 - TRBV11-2 CASSRSGTSGTYEQYF
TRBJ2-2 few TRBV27 CASSPSGRKGGELFF
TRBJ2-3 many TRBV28 CASTPAGGTDTQYF
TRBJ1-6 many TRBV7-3 CASSFNRLGSPLHF
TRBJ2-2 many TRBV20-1 CSAHTSFTGELFF
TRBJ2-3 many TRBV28 CASSPSPGAGDLDTQYF
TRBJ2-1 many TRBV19 CASSISYNEQFF